These 22 T cell receptor beta chains originate from one sample sequenced in a study of T cells in Graves' hyperthyroidism and ophthalmopathy. Regions amplified from RNA transcripts were the TCR beta CDR3 regions. With the HTBI primer set, the TCR CDR3 went through a first round of RT-PCR. TCRdb used MiXCR to reprocess the multiplex PCR reads, holding one entry per CDR3 protein. The sample lists about 660,000 distinct CDR3 sequences, less than 45% occurring once. The sample comprised peripheral blood or thyroid tissue (not recorded which). Every receptor here comes from an adult man with Graves' disease, either hyperthyroidism or ophthalmopathy (not recorded which).

Only a few counts were recorded for this clonotype. This sequence joins TRBV29-1 and TRBJ1-5, with TRBD1 as a possible D gene (5 bases). Trimming took 4 bases from V and 5 from J, leaving 15 bases between them. The CDR3 covers 14 residues. Germline CDR1 and CDR2: SQVTM and ANQGSEA. The CDR3 region is CSVGSSQGDQPQHF. As DNA, the CDR3 is TGCAGCGTTGGCTCGAGTCAGGGTGATCAGCCCCAGCATTTT.

A few counts support this clonotype. CDR3 DNA: TGCAGTGCTAGTGCCGGGACAGGGAGAGGGAGCAATCAGCCCCAGCATTTT. Its translation: CSASAGTGRGSNQPQHF. The chain is built from TRBV20-1 and TRBJ1-5, with 9 bases that match TRBD1. CDR3 size: 17 residues. V shed 3 bases and J 1 base; nucleotides not matched to a gene: 10. Per the germline V gene, CDR1 is DFQATT and CDR2 is SNEGSKA (reference sequence).

CDR3: CSVETGMTF. For the CDR3, the DNA is TGCAGCGTTGAGACAGGAATGACTTTC. V gene TRBV29-1 combines with J gene TRBJ2-6; tentatively, D is TRBD1 (6 bases). Trimming removed 3 bases from V and 17 bases from J, with 8 bases in between. CDR3 length: 9 amino acids. Germline assignment: CDR1 SQVTM and CDR2 ANQGSEA.

This chain uses TRBV6-1 with TRBJ2-5, with D possibly being TRBD1 (6 bases). Gene TRBJ2-7 matches the end of the DNA better, so the J call may be wrong. The CDR3 extends over 12 amino acids. Germline V gene lookup returns CDR1 MNHNS and CDR2 SASEGT. The CDR3 nucleotides are TGTGCCAGCACGGACAGCCACTACGAGCAGTACTTC. Protein sequence: CASTDSHYEQYF.

This clonotype was seen at least ten times. The chain is built from TRBV15 and TRBJ2-5; tentative D call: TRBD1 (7 bases). The V end lost 5 bases, the J end lost 5 bases, and 15 bases lay between the germline ends. CDR3 size: 14 residues. The V gene's germline CDR1 is LNHNV and CDR2 YYDKDF (reference sequence). CDR3 in amino acids: CATSARGRTETQYF. The CDR3 coding sequence is TGTGCCACCAGCGCCAGGGGGAGGACGGAGACCCAGTACTTC.

This clonotype was counted ten times or more. The CDR3 loop reads CASSLGQGAVYEQYF. CDR3 sequence (DNA): TGTGCCAGCAGCTTAGGACAGGGGGCTGTCTACGAGCAGTACTTC. The gene calls are TRBV7-3 and TRBJ2-7; 11 bases are shared with TRBD1. Germline V CDR1 and CDR2: SGHTA, FQGTGA. The CDR3 is made up of 15 amino acids. Germline trimming cut 2 bases from V and 3 bases from J; bases unmatched to any gene: 3.

The V and J genes are TRBV19 and TRBJ1-4; D call uncertain. Germline values: CDR1 LNHDA, CDR2 SQIVND (reference sequence). The CDR3 totals 13 residues. Trimming cost V 3 bases and J 2 bases, with 4 bases left between them. The CDR3 nucleotides are TGTGCCAGTAGTATCGGCACTAATGAAAAACTGTTTTTT. Its protein product is CASSIGTNEKLFF.

The sample holds a few counts of this clonotype. The chain couples TRBV9 to TRBJ2-2; D remains ambiguous. Germline values: CDR1 SGDLS, CDR2 YYNGEE. The CDR3 contains 17 residues. The V end lost 3 bases, the J end lost 2 bases, and 17 bases lay between the germline ends. The CDR3 DNA is TGTGCCAGCAGCGGTAGCCCTCGGGTAGCTAACACCGGGGAGCTGTTTTTT. Protein product: CASSGSPRVANTGELFF.

The chain carries TRBV9 and TRBJ1-3; 7 bases line up with TRBD1. V lost 5 bases and J lost 2; bases outside the gene matches: 7. This CDR3 has 15 residues. Germline V lookup: CDR1 SGDLS, CDR2 YYNGEE. The CDR3 DNA follows: TGTGCCAGCAGTCCCATGGGGACAGCTGGAAACACCATATATTTT. It codes for CASSPMGTAGNTIYF.

This chain connects TRBV11-2 to TRBJ2-2, with a weak D call TRBD1 (6 bases). V lost 4 bases and J lost 1, with 10 bases in between. The CDR3 contains 15 residues. The germline gives CDR1 SGHAT, CDR2 FQNNGV. The CDR3 loop reads CASSSRTVNTGELFF. Here the CDR3 DNA reads TGTGCCAGCAGCTCCAGGACAGTGAACACCGGGGAGCTGTTTTTT.

This clonotype was picked up a small number of times. This chain joins TRBV12-3 or TRBV12-4 and TRBJ2-2, with 8 bases fitting TRBD2. This CDR3 has 13 amino acids. Unmatched junction bases numbered 9, after V lost 11 bases and J lost 7 bases. The CDR3 DNA sequence: TGTGCCTTGGCGCGGGGGGCGAGCGGGGAGCTGTTTTTT. Amino acids: CALARGASGELFF.

The V and J genes are TRBV6-4 and TRBJ2-5, with a weak D call TRBD1 (6 bases). Trimming removed 4 bases from V and 0 bases from J, with 9 bases in between. CDR1 MRHNA and CDR2 SNTAGT come from the germline V gene. This CDR3 comprises 14 residues. The CDR3 loop is CASSVEGDQETQYF. In DNA form, the CDR3 reads TGTGCCAGCAGTGTCGAGGGGGACCAAGAGACCCAGTACTTC.

The CDR3 DNA is TGTGCCAGCAGCTCCTCTGATTATCCTCACGATTATGGCTACACCTTC. As protein: CASSSSDYPHDYGYTF. The chain couples TRBV7-1 to TRBJ1-2, with D uncertain. TRBV7-1 falls under the ORF class, with uncertain function. V was cut by 3 bases and J by 5 bases, with 19 bases left in between. The CDR3 runs to 16 residues.

To note about this clonotype: The final CDR3 position lacks the conserved phenylalanine or tryptophan, pointing to a likely read error. This rearrangement joins TRBV6-5 to TRBJ1-2; a weak D match, TRBD1 (5 bases). Deletions cut 5 bases from V and 7 bases from J, with 17 bases between. The CDR3 covers 14 residues. Germline CDR1 and CDR2: MNHEY and SVGAGI. CDR3 in amino acids: CASSRKQGTGGYTS. DNA for the CDR3: TGTGCCAGCAGTAGGAAGCAGGGTACTGGTGGCTACACCTCC.

This clonotype has ten or more counts. The chain recombines TRBV7-3 with TRBJ2-6; TRBD1 agrees at 8 bases. This CDR3 is 16 amino acids long. J was trimmed by 1 base and V by 4 bases; bases with no gene match: 3. CDR1 and CDR2 from the germline V gene are SGHTA and FQGTGA. CDR3 sequence reads: CASSSTGGSGANVLTF. In nucleotides, the CDR3 is TGTGCCAGCAGCTCCACAGGGGGATCTGGGGCCAACGTCCTGACTTTC.

A few counts support this clonotype. The chain is built from TRBV2 and TRBJ2-5; tentative D call: TRBD2 (5 bases). V lost 6 bases and J 7 bases, leaving 18 bases between the germline ends. From germline, CDR1 is SNHLY and CDR2 FYNNEI. The CDR3 sequence is 14 residues long. CDR3 DNA sequence: TGTGCCAGCAGCTTACCCCGGGCCCGGGGGACCCAGTACTTC. Its translation is CASSLPRARGTQYF.

This clonotype has only a few counts. CDR3 nucleotide sequence: TGCAGTGCTAGCCCTGGGACAGGGGAAAACGAGCAGTACTTC. Translated, it gives CSASPGTGENEQYF. The V and J genes are TRBV20-1 and TRBJ2-7, with TRBD1 matching 10 bases. CDR3 length equals 14 residues. The V segment lost 3 bases and the J segment 5 bases; nucleotides outside the gene matches: 7. Germline V gives CDR1 DFQATT, CDR2 SNEGSKA (reference sequence).

To note about this clonotype: Sequence at one end of the junction differs from germline and may be a read error. The rearrangement joins TRBV2 to TRBJ1-1, with D maybe TRBD1 (5 bases). This CDR3 is 13 amino acids long. The germline V gene encodes CDR1 SNHLY and CDR2 FYNNEI. CDR3 bases: TGTGCCAGCAGCTTGGGCGTTGGGACTGAAACTTTCTTT. Protein sequence: CASSLGVGTETFF.

With regard to this clonotype: Its ends do not fully match the called genes, so a read error is possible. The J gene is TRBJ1-1, the V gene TRBV19; D possibly corresponds to TRBD1 (6 bases). The CDR3 consists of 16 residues. CDR1 and CDR2 from the germline V gene are LNHDA and SQIVND (reference sequence). The CDR3 here is CAGRPSGAKMNTEAFF. The CDR3 nucleotides read TGTGCCGGTAGACCCTCGGGGGCGAAAATGAACACTGAAGCTTTCTTT. Using reference TRBV19 and TRBJ1-1 for the parts outside the CDR3, the full variable domain is DGGITQSPKYLFRKEGQNVTLSCEQNLNHDAMYWYRQDPGQGLRLIYYSQIVNDFQKGDIAEGYSVSREKKESFPLTVTSAQKNPTAFYLCAGRPSGAKMNTEAFFGQGTRLTVV.

Concerning this clonotype: A read error may explain this, as a much larger clone is one base away. Because the CDR3's place on the DNA is in doubt, the DNA is left out and the CDR3 is given as listed by TCRdb. The chain combines TRBV12-3 or TRBV12-4 with TRBJ1-4; the DNA was not compared with TRBD1, the D call given in the table. The CDR3 is made up of 15 amino acids, end residues included. The CDR3 protein is CASSVAGGTNEKLCF.

The sample holds many counts of this clonotype. The chain links TRBV7-2 to TRBJ2-5; D is perhaps TRBD2 (5 bases). V lost 5 bases and J lost 4, with 11 bases in between. CDR1 SGHTA and CDR2 FQGNSA come from the germline V gene. This CDR3 contains 13 residues. CDR3 nucleotides: TGTGCCAGCAGCCGAGCGGTAGGAGAGACCCAGTACTTC. Translating gives CASSRAVGETQYF.

This clonotype was counted a few times. The germline gene is not matched at one end of the junction; a read error may be the cause. The chain has TRBV10-3 and TRBJ1-6, with TRBD1 matching 7 bases. The CDR3 runs to 15 residues. Germline loops: CDR1 ENHRY, CDR2 SYGVKD. CDR3: CASSYVEGASSPLHF. The CDR3 coding sequence is TGTGCCAGCAGTTACGTTGAGGGGGCGAGTTCACCCCTCCACTTT.